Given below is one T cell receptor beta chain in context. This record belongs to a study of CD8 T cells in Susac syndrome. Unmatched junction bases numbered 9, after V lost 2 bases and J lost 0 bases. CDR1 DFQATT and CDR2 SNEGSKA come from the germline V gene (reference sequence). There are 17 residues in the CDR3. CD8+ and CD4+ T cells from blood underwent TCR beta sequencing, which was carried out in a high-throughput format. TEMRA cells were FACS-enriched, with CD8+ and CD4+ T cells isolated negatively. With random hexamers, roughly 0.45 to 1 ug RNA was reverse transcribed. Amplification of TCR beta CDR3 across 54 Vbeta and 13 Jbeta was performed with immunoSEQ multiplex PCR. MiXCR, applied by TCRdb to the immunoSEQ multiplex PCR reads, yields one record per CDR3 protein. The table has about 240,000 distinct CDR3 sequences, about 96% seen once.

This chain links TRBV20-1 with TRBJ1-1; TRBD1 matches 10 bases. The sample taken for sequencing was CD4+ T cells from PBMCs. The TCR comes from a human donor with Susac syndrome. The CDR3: CSARRWDRGRMNTEAFF. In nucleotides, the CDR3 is TGCAGTGCTAGAAGATGGGACAGGGGAAGGATGAACACTGAAGCTTTCTTT.